The rows below give T cell receptor beta chains drawn from one sample of a study of vaccination effects on CD4 cells after COVID-19. Assay used: immunoSEQ multiplex PCR; TCRdb lists only in-frame clones, some missing. The data show approximately 61,000 clones, 78% seen once. Their antigens are not known. Sequenced here: CD4+ T cells from PBMCs cultured without peptide, sampled after COVID-19 vaccination. The origin of the receptors is a human donor who received a COVID-19 vaccine. Each CDR3 is given with its conserved first and last residue. The order of the fields is V gene, clone size, J gene, D gene, CDR3 protein, CDR3 DNA. D genes are given only for firm matches. A row's size may be missing; if present it is once, few, many or a size class.

TRBV6-6	.	TRBJ1-1	TRBD1	CASSGTGGTEAFF	TGTGCCAGCAGCGGAACAGGGGGCACTGAAGCTTTCTTT
TRBV6-2/TRBV6-3	few	TRBJ1-2	.	CASSYEGRYGYGYTF	TGTGCCAGCAGTTACGAGGGAAGGTATGGCTATGGCTACACCTTC
TRBV5-4	few	TRBJ2-3	.	CASSVDPDATDTQYF	TGTGCCAGCAGCGTCGACCCAGACGCCACAGATACGCAGTATTTT
TRBV5-4	few	TRBJ2-7	.	CASSAPMGEQYF	TGTGCCAGCAGCGCCCCGATGGGGGAGCAGTACTTC
TRBV20-1	.	TRBJ1-2	.	CSASDVRDIGYGYTF	TGCAGTGCTAGTGACGTACGGGACATCGGCTATGGCTACACCTTC
TRBV29-1	.	TRBJ1-2	.	CSARQTNYGYTF	TGCAGCGCCCGACAGACGAACTATGGCTACACCTTC
TRBV25-1	few	TRBJ1-2	.	CASSREGSYGYTF	TGTGCCAGCAGTAGGGAGGGGAGCTATGGCTACACCTTC
TRBV20-1	.	TRBJ1-1	.	CSASGGMGYAFF	TGCAGTGCTAGTGGGGGGATGGGGTATGCTTTCTTT
TRBV5-4	.	TRBJ1-1	TRBD1	CASSSPRTGGFTEAFF	TGTGCCAGCAGCTCCCCTCGGACAGGGGGTTTTACTGAAGCTTTCTTT
TRBV10-3	.	TRBJ1-1	TRBD1	CAIRQGYEVEAFF	TGTGCCATCAGACAGGGGTACGAGGTTGAAGCTTTCTTT
TRBV3-1/TRBV3-2	.	TRBJ2-7	.	CASSQDPPTGEQYF	TGTGCCAGCAGCCAAGACCCCCCTACTGGGGAGCAGTACTTC
TRBV19	once	TRBJ2-7	.	CASSLQGITYEQYF	TGTGCCAGTAGTCTACAGGGAATAACCTACGAGCAGTACTTC
TRBV20-1	.	TRBJ2-3	.	CSARGGFPQYF	TGCAGTGCTAGGGGGGGATTTCCGCAGTATTTT
TRBV29-1	.	TRBJ2-3	.	CSVEGPTNTDTQYF	TGCAGCGTGGAGGGACCGACCAACACAGATACGCAGTATTTT
TRBV29-1	once	TRBJ1-1	.	CSAYRNTEAFF	TGCAGCGCCTACAGGAACACTGAAGCTTTCTTT
TRBV28	once	TRBJ2-7	.	CASRGAYPLAYEQYF	TGTGCCAGCAGGGGGGCCTATCCTCTGGCCTACGAGCAGTACTTC
TRBV6-5	.	TRBJ2-7	.	CASTELGAYEQYF	TGTGCCAGCACCGAGCTGGGGGCGTACGAGCAGTACTTC
TRBV7-9	.	TRBJ1-1	.	CASSLQGKEAFF	TGTGCCAGCAGCTTGCAGGGGAAGGAAGCTTTCTTT
TRBV3-1/TRBV3-2	.	TRBJ2-5	TRBD2	CASSPRASGFQETQYF	TGTGCCAGCAGCCCTCGGGCTAGCGGCTTCCAAGAGACCCAGTACTTC
TRBV4-1	.	TRBJ1-1	.	CASSQGAFPNTEAFF	TGCGCCAGCAGCCAAGGGGCCTTCCCGAACACTGAAGCTTTCTTT
TRBV4-1	few	TRBJ1-5	TRBD1	CASSQEGWGQHQPQHF	TGCGCCAGCAGCCAAGAGGGCTGGGGACAGCATCAGCCCCAGCATTTT
TRBV9	.	TRBJ2-7	.	CASSLFYPGGIPYEQYF	TGTGCCAGCAGCCTTTTTTACCCCGGCGGGATCCCCTACGAGCAGTACTTC
TRBV3-1/TRBV3-2	.	TRBJ2-4	.	CASSQREDRMGIQYF	TGTGCCAGCAGCCAACGCGAAGACAGGATGGGCATTCAGTACTTC
TRBV2	.	TRBJ2-1	TRBD2	CASRTDGRDEQFF	TGTGCCAGCCGTACTGATGGGAGGGATGAGCAGTTCTTC
TRBV5-8	.	TRBJ2-1	.	CASSLDFRRASYNEQFF	TGTGCCAGCAGCTTGGATTTTCGGCGCGCCTCCTACAATGAGCAGTTCTTC
TRBV4-2	.	TRBJ2-2	TRBD2	CASSQLLAGGLGGELFF	TGTGCCAGCAGCCAACTGTTAGCGGGGGGGCTTGGCGGGGAGCTGTTTTTT
TRBV29-1	.	TRBJ2-7	TRBD1	CSVEGGAGGDEQYF	TGCAGCGTTGAAGGAGGCGCAGGGGGTGATGAGCAGTACTTC
TRBV20-1	.	TRBJ2-3	.	CSALQGNTQYF	TGCAGTGCTCTACAGGGAAATACGCAGTATTTT
TRBV11-2	.	TRBJ2-7	.	CASSGQGYEQYF	TGTGCCAGCAGCGGCCAGGGGTACGAGCAGTACTTC
TRBV6-2/TRBV6-3	once	TRBJ2-1	TRBD2	CASSPVIAGEQFF	TGTGCCAGCAGTCCCGTAATAGCGGGAGAGCAGTTCTTC
TRBV4-2	.	TRBJ1-2	.	CASSQVESSYGYTF	TGTGCCAGCAGCCAAGTCGAATCGAGCTATGGCTACACCTTC
TRBV5-1	.	TRBJ1-2	TRBD1	CASSSTRQGMRGYTF	TGCGCCAGCAGCTCGACCAGACAGGGGATGAGAGGCTACACCTTC
TRBV5-1	.	TRBJ2-5	.	CASSPGPGTQYF	TGCGCCAGCAGCCCCGGGCCGGGGACCCAGTACTTC
TRBV7-9	few	TRBJ1-5	.	CASSLEGVSNQPQHF	TGTGCCAGCAGCTTAGAAGGGGTTAGCAATCAGCCCCAGCATTTT
TRBV28	few	TRBJ1-6	.	CASSFSSYNSPLHF	TGTGCCAGCAGTTTCAGCTCCTATAATTCACCCCTCCACTTT
TRBV2	.	TRBJ1-5	.	CASSPRDRLRGFNQPQHF	TGTGCCAGCAGTCCCCGTGACAGGCTAAGGGGATTCAATCAGCCCCAGCATTTT
TRBV5-6	.	TRBJ1-5	.	CASSLGAVNQPQHF	TGTGCCAGCAGCTTGGGAGCAGTCAATCAGCCCCAGCATTTT
TRBV2	.	TRBJ2-7	TRBD2	CASKWGGTYEQYF	TGTGCCAGCAAATGGGGGGGTACCTACGAGCAGTACTTC
TRBV18	.	TRBJ2-6	TRBD1	CASSPAGQGASGANVLTF	TGTGCCAGCTCACCTGCGGGACAGGGGGCAAGTGGGGCCAACGTCCTGACTTTC
TRBV5-1	.	TRBJ2-5	.	CASSSSSVRETQYF	TGCGCCAGCAGCTCCTCCTCGGTGAGAGAGACCCAGTACTTC
TRBV5-4	.	TRBJ1-2	.	CASSFFGRPNYGYTF	TGTGCCAGCAGCTTTTTCGGGAGACCCAACTATGGCTACACCTTC
TRBV30	.	TRBJ1-4	TRBD1	CAWSVLQGAYEKLFF	TGTGCCTGGAGTGTACTACAGGGGGCTTATGAAAAACTGTTTTTT
TRBV6-4	.	TRBJ2-2	TRBD1	CASSEQGADTGELFF	TGTGCCAGCAGTGAACAGGGGGCGGACACCGGGGAGCTGTTTTTT
TRBV18	.	TRBJ2-7	.	CASRRTTSLSEQYF	TGTGCCAGCCGTCGGACTACCTCCTTATCCGAGCAGTACTTC
TRBV3-1/TRBV3-2	.	TRBJ2-3	.	CASSQDQGRDTQYF	TGTGCCAGCAGCCAAGATCAGGGGAGAGATACGCAGTATTTT
TRBV21-1	.	TRBJ1-5	.	CASSKDPVSSGDGCNQPQHF	TGTGCCAGCAGCAAAGACCCCGTTTCTTCAGGGGACGGGTGCAATCAGCCCCAGCATTTT
TRBV19	.	TRBJ1-5	.	CASSATRGNQPQHF	TGTGCCAGTAGTGCGACCCGGGGAAATCAGCCCCAGCATTTT
TRBV11-2	few	TRBJ2-6	.	CASESIFSGANVLTF	TGTGCCAGCGAATCGATTTTCTCTGGGGCCAACGTCCTGACTTTC
TRBV20-1	.	TRBJ2-7	.	CSTGRYEQYF	TGCAGTACCGGACGATACGAGCAGTACTTC
TRBV20-1	.	TRBJ2-2	.	CSASVEYTGELFF	TGCAGTGCTAGTGTTGAATACACCGGGGAGCTGTTTTTT
TRBV5-1	few	TRBJ2-2	TRBD2	CASSRGGLEHTGELFF	TGCGCCAGCAGCAGGGGGGGACTAGAGCACACCGGGGAGCTGTTTTTT
TRBV19	.	TRBJ2-1	.	CASSRQSNEQFF	TGTGCCAGTAGTCGACAGAGCAATGAGCAGTTCTTC
TRBV4-2	once	TRBJ2-1	.	CASSQEGTLNNEQFF	TGTGCCAGCAGCCAAGAGGGGACGTTGAACAATGAGCAGTTCTTC
TRBV5-6	.	TRBJ1-5	.	CASSRGGLWNQPQHF	TGTGCCAGCAGCCGCGGAGGCCTTTGGAATCAGCCCCAGCATTTT
TRBV18	.	TRBJ1-1	TRBD1	CASSPTQGTGREAFF	TGTGCCAGCTCACCAACTCAGGGGACAGGGCGTGAAGCTTTCTTT